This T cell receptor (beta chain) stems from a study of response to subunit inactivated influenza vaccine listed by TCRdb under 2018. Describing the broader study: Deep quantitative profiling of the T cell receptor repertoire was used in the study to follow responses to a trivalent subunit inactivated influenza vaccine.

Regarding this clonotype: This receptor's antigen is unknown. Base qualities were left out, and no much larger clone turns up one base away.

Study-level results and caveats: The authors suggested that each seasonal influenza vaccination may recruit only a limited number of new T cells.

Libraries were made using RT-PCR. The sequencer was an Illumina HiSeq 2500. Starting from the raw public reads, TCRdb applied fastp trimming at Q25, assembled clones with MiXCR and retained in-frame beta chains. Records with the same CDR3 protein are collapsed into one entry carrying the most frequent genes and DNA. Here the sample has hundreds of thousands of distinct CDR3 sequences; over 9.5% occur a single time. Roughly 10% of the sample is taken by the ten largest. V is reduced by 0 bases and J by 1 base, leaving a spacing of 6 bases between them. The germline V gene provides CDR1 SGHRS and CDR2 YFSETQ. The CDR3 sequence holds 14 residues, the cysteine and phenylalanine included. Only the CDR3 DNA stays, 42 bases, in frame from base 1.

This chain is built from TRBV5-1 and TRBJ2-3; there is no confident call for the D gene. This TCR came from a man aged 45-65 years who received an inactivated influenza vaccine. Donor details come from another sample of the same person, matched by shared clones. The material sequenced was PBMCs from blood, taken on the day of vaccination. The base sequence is TGCGCCAGCAGCTTGGAAGACGGCACAGATACGCAGTATTTT. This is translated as CASSLEDGTDTQYF.